Presented here are 5 T cell receptor beta chains from one specimen sequenced in a study of blood T cell repertoires in COVID-19. The table came from immunoSEQ multiplex PCR; TCRdb's copy has only in-frame clones and leaves some out. The sample lists roughly 260,000 clones; about 89% were seen once. The sample consisted of PBMCs or T cells enriched from blood (not recorded which). These receptors came from a woman aged 18-35 years who had recovered from COVID-19.

The CDR3 nucleotides read TGTGCCAGCAGCCCAGACCGGGGAGACTTATACAATGAGCAGTTCTTC. It codes for CASSPDRGDLYNEQFF. V gene TRBV7-2 combines with J gene TRBJ2-1; D perhaps matches TRBD2 (5 bases). Germline V CDR1 and CDR2: SGHTA, FQGNSA. The V end was cut by 5 bases, the J end by 4 bases, with 18 bases between. The CDR3 consists of 16 residues.

A few counts support this clone. The chain uses TRBV5-1 and TRBJ2-5; 7 bases match TRBD1. The germline V gene has CDR1 SGHRS and CDR2 YFSETQ. With V trimmed by 3 bases and J by 1 base, 3 bases remained unmatched. The CDR3 loop spans 14 amino acids. This CDR3 reads CASSWDSPQETQYF. The CDR3 DNA follows: TGCGCCAGCAGCTGGGACAGTCCCCAAGAGACCCAGTACTTC. Variable domain in full (rest from reference TRBV5-1 and TRBJ2-5): KAGVTQTPRYLIKTRGQQVTLSCSPISGHRSVSWYQQTPGQGLQFLFEYFSETQRNKGNFPGRFSGRQFSNSRSEMNVSTLELGDSALYLCASSWDSPQETQYFGPGTRLLVL.

The CDR3 coding sequence is TGTGCCAGCAGGGCCGGGACAGGGGGGACCTACGAGCAGTACTTC. It specifies CASRAGTGGTYEQYF. The V gene is TRBV7-9, the J gene TRBJ2-7; 11 bases are shared with TRBD1. The CDR3 is made up of 15 amino acids. The V segment lost 6 bases and the J segment 2 bases; nucleotides outside the gene matches: 6. The germline V gene encodes CDR1 SEHNR and CDR2 FQNEAQ (reference sequence).

This chain uses TRBV7-2 with TRBJ2-1; maybe TRBD1 (5 bases). V was pared by 5 bases and J by 3 bases, with 11 bases between. Germline CDR1 is SGHTA and CDR2 is FQGNSA. This CDR3 is 14 amino acids long. The CDR3 nucleotides read TGTGCCAGCAGCCCATGGACACACTACAATGAGCAGTTCTTC. It specifies CASSPWTHYNEQFF.

This sequence joins TRBV15 and TRBJ2-5; TRBD2 matches at 8 bases. CDR3 size: 15 residues. Germline V gene lookup returns CDR1 LNHNV and CDR2 YYDKDF (reference sequence). With 7 bases clipped from V and 2 bases from J, the junction kept 9 bases outside the gene matches. This CDR3 reads CATTESGSSQETQYF. In DNA, the CDR3 is TGTGCCACCACCGAGAGCGGGAGTAGTCAAGAGACCCAGTACTTC. Combining the CDR3 with reference TRBV15 and TRBJ2-5 gives the whole variable domain DAMVIQNPRYQVTQFGKPVTLSCSQTLNHNVMYWYQQKSSQAPKLLFHYYDKDFNNEADTPDNFQSRRPNTSFCFLDIRSPGLGDTAMYLCATTESGSSQETQYFGPGTRLLVL.